Listed here are 5 T cell receptor beta chains from one sample, sequenced in a study of metastatic and nonmetastatic thyroid tumors. TCRdb re-called the PCR reads through MiXCR. The table includes roughly 39,000 clones, more than 45% detected once. There were no patients who had received any treatment before thyroid surgery. The specimen was tumor tissue. These receptors came from a male donor with papillary thyroid cancer or a benign thyroid nodule (not recorded which). Some clones in this sample may be carry-over from other donors' samples.

The chain has TRBV5-5 and TRBJ1-2; D is undetermined. Trimming took 4 bases from V and 2 from J, leaving 15 bases between them. The CDR3 sequence is 15 residues long. The germline V gene encodes CDR1 SGHKS and CDR2 YYEKEE (reference sequence). The CDR3, as DNA: TGTGCCAGCAGCAAAACCCTTCAGGAAAACTATGGCTACACCTTC. Translation gives CASSKTLQENYGYTF. Based on the CDR3 plus reference TRBV5-5 and TRBJ1-2, the full variable domain is DAGVTQSPTHLIKTRGQQVTLRCSPISGHKSVSWYQQVLGQGPQFIFQYYEKEERGRGNFPDRFSARQFPNYSSELNVNALLLGDSALYLCASSKTLQENYGYTFGSGTRLTVV.

CDR3 residues: CASSPRGPGAGGPTGEQYF. In nucleotides, the CDR3 is TGTGCCAGCAGTCCACGCGGGCCAGGAGCGGGAGGGCCGACTGGGGAGCAGTACTTC. This chain connects TRBV6-2 or TRBV6-3 to TRBJ2-7; the match to TRBD2 covers 10 bases. Germline V gene lookup returns CDR1 MNHEY and CDR2 SVGEGT. The CDR3 is 19 amino acids. V dropped 5 bases and J dropped 7; count of bases not matched to a gene: 23.

The CDR3 nucleotides read TGTGCCAGCAGCTCTGCGACAGGCAGAGACGAGCAGTACTTC. Translating gives CASSSATGRDEQYF. This chain joins TRBV11-2 and TRBJ2-7; D may be TRBD1 (6 bases). The CDR3 has 14 residues. Germline values: CDR1 SGHAT, CDR2 FQNNGV. V lost 4 bases and J 5 bases, leaving 15 bases between the germline ends.

The V and J genes are TRBV20-1 and TRBJ1-2; 8 bases agree with TRBD1. The CDR3 runs to 14 residues. Germline CDR1 and CDR2: DFQATT and SNEGSKA (reference sequence). V shed 5 bases, J shed 2 bases, and the junction held 7 bases outside the gene matches. CDR3 nucleotide sequence: TGCAGTGCTGGAGCCGGGACAGGAAACTATGGCTACACCTTC. Protein sequence: CSAGAGTGNYGYTF.

This chain uses TRBV9 with TRBJ2-3; tentative D call: TRBD2 (5 bases). The CDR3 spans 17 residues. The germline V gene encodes CDR1 SGDLS and CDR2 YYNGEE. V lost 2 bases, J lost 2 bases, and 18 bases lay in between. CDR3 bases: TGTGCCAGCAGCGTGGGCGGGTCTACTCTAAACACAGATACGCAGTATTTT. Encoded protein: CASSVGGSTLNTDTQYF.